The 22 T cell receptor beta chains presented below share a single source sample, sequenced in a study of shared clonotypes between healthy human individuals. Repertoires were generated with immunoSEQ multiplex PCR, while TCRdb's copy carries only in-frame clones and drops some. The table shows 2 million to 3 million clones, with roughly nine tenths occurring only once. The specimen sequenced was naive CD4+ T cells sorted from blood. Subset of the sample: CD45RA+ positively selected. The receptors here all came from a man aged 18 to 29 in good health.

The rearrangement joins TRBV27 to TRBJ2-1; D may match TRBD1 or TRBD2 (5 bases each). The CDR3 extends over 18 amino acids. Germline lookup yields CDR1 MNHEY and CDR2 SMNVEV (reference sequence). Trimming stripped 3 bases from V and 0 bases from J, with 18 bases between. The CDR3: CASSLPTNRSTSYNEQFF. The CDR3 DNA follows: TGTGCCAGCAGTTTGCCGACTAACAGGTCGACCTCCTACAATGAGCAGTTCTTC.

The chain carries TRBV5-1 and TRBJ2-7, with D maybe TRBD2 (5 bases). The V end was cut by 4 bases, the J end by 2 bases, with 16 bases between. Germline V CDR1 and CDR2: SGHRS, YFSETQ. The length of the CDR3 is 15 residues. Written as DNA, the CDR3 is TGCGCCAGCAGCCCCGGGGATACGGCCACCTACGAGCAGTACTTC. This translates into CASSPGDTATYEQYF. Combining the CDR3 with reference TRBV5-1 and TRBJ2-7 gives the whole variable domain KAGVTQTPRYLIKTRGQQVTLSCSPISGHRSVSWYQQTPGQGLQFLFEYFSETQRNKGNFPGRFSGRQFSNSRSEMNVSTLELGDSALYLCASSPGDTATYEQYFGPGTRLTVT.

V is TRBV5-1 and J is TRBJ2-2; a weak D match, TRBD2 (7 bases). Germline-derived CDR1 and CDR2 are SGHRS and YFSETQ. This CDR3 spans 16 amino acids. V lost 4 bases, J lost 6 bases, and 19 bases lay in between. DNA of the CDR3: TGCGCCAGCAGCCCGGGGGCGGGAGTAGTCTCCGGGGAGCTGTTTTTT. Protein: CASSPGAGVVSGELFF.

This clone was observed a few times. The chain links TRBV28 to TRBJ1-5, with D maybe TRBD1 (6 bases). Germline V gives CDR1 MDHEN, CDR2 SYDVKM. Trimming removed 5 bases at V and 7 bases at J, with 15 bases between. The CDR3 consists of 14 residues. The CDR3 coding sequence is TGTGCCAGCAGTCCCCCGGGGGGCAGGCAGCCCCAGCATTTT. It yields the protein CASSPPGGRQPQHF.

This clone showed up just once. The chain combines TRBV10-1 with TRBJ2-1, with 10 bases that match TRBD2. Trimming removed 3 bases from V and 8 bases from J; junction bases left unmatched: 7. Germline V gene lookup returns CDR1 WNHNN and CDR2 SYGVQD (reference sequence). CDR3 length: 15 amino acids. CDR3 DNA sequence: TGCGCCAGCAGTGAAGAGCGGGGGGGCCCGGATGAGCAGTTCTTC. Residues: CASSEERGGPDEQFF.

A note on this clone: The germline gene is not matched at one end of the junction; a read error may be the cause. The J gene is TRBJ2-2, the V gene TRBV10-3; a weak D match, TRBD2 (5 bases). This CDR3 region has 13 residues. Germline CDR1 is ENHRY and CDR2 is SYGVKD. CDR3 amino acids: CAISESPSGGSLF. The CDR3 DNA reads TGTGCCATCAGTGAGTCCCCCTCAGGAGGTTCCCTTTTT.

This chain connects TRBV9 to TRBJ2-7, with D tentatively TRBD1 (6 bases). This CDR3 contains 15 residues. V was pared by 4 bases and J by 4 bases, with 18 bases between. Germline V gene data show CDR1 as SGDLS and CDR2 as YYNGEE. The CDR3, as DNA: TGTGCCAGCAGCCCCTCTACTAGGGGGTCGTACGAGCAGTACTTC. Translated, it gives CASSPSTRGSYEQYF.

This chain connects TRBV27 to TRBJ2-2, with TRBD1 as a possible D gene (6 bases). CDR1 is MNHEY, CDR2 SMNVEV, per germline (reference sequence). The V end lost 5 bases, the J end lost 3 bases, and 13 bases lay between the germline ends. This CDR3 spans 15 amino acids. CDR3 nucleotides: TGTGCCAGCAGTACCACAGGGATCGACACCGGGGAGCTGTTTTTT. Encoded protein: CASSTTGIDTGELFF.

With regard to this clone: Other DNA sequences in this sample translate to the same CDR3. The rearrangement links TRBV30 to TRBJ1-6; maybe TRBD1 (6 bases). The CDR3 has 14 residues. The germline CDR1 and CDR2 sequences are GTSNPN and SVGIG (reference sequence). Trimming left V 0 bases short and J 7 bases short, with 10 bases between. The DNA of the CDR3 is TGTGCCTGGAGTGTACGGGGGGGCAATTCACCCCTCCACTTT. Translated, it gives CAWSVRGGNSPLHF.

This clone was detected only once. This chain connects TRBV19 to TRBJ1-2, with a weak D call TRBD1 (5 bases). Germline V gives CDR1 LNHDA, CDR2 SQIVND (reference sequence). This CDR3 region has 13 residues. Trimming left V 5 bases short and J 3 bases short, with 10 bases between. The CDR3: CASSLGRDYGYTF. CDR3 DNA: TGTGCCAGTAGTTTAGGCAGGGACTATGGCTACACCTTC.

In this sample, this clone turned up once. This chain uses TRBV5-8 with TRBJ1-2; a weak D match, TRBD1 (5 bases). The CDR3 runs 17 residues. Germline lookup yields CDR1 SGHTS and CDR2 YDEGEE. V was shortened by 4 bases and J by 4 bases, with 23 bases between the two germline ends. The CDR3 coding sequence is TGTGCCAGCAGCCGGACACCTACTGCGGGACTAAGCTATGGCTACACCTTC. It encodes CASSRTPTAGLSYGYTF.

V and J are TRBV5-1 and TRBJ1-1, with D perhaps matching TRBD1 (6 bases). V lost 3 bases and J lost 4, with 16 bases in between. The CDR3 consists of 15 residues. In germline, CDR1 is SGHRS, CDR2 YFSETQ. The CDR3 sequence is CASSSRDTGSTEAFF. In nucleotides, the CDR3 is TGCGCCAGCAGCTCCCGGGACACTGGGTCCACTGAAGCTTTCTTT.

The chain joins TRBV30 to TRBJ2-5; D may be TRBD1 (5 bases). The CDR3 covers 12 residues. Trimming took 8 bases from V and 4 from J, leaving 14 bases between them. The germline V gene has CDR1 GTSNPN and CDR2 SVGIG (reference sequence). The CDR3 DNA is TGTGCCCTAGGAGCGCAGGGAGAGACCCAGTACTTC. Translating gives CALGAQGETQYF.

V usage is TRBV9 and J usage is TRBJ2-3; 9 bases fit TRBD1. The V gene's germline CDR1 is SGDLS and CDR2 YYNGEE. CDR3 length equals 17 residues. V shed 0 bases, J shed 4 bases, and the junction held 9 bases outside the gene matches. The CDR3 region is CASSVGPGQGRSDTQYF. CDR3 coding DNA: TGTGCCAGCAGCGTAGGTCCGGGACAGGGTAGATCAGATACGCAGTATTTT.

This chain links TRBV6-6 with TRBJ2-7; 7 positions match TRBD2. CDR1 MNHNY and CDR2 SVGAGI come from the germline V gene (reference sequence). Losses at the gene ends were 5 bases for V and 5 bases for J; bases not matched to a gene: 15. This CDR3 has 16 amino acids. The CDR3 loop reads CASSPRGGARPDEQYF. CDR3 nucleotide sequence: TGTGCCAGCAGTCCCCGGGGAGGGGCTAGACCGGACGAGCAGTACTTC.

The chain carries TRBV30 and TRBJ2-2; TRBD1 aligns across 9 bases. The CDR3 totals 13 residues. CDR1 is GTSNPN and CDR2 is SVGIG in the germline V gene (reference sequence). Unmatched junction bases numbered 3, after V lost 3 bases and J lost 7 bases. The CDR3 region is CAWRRQGDGELFF. CDR3 nucleotides: TGTGCCTGGAGGAGACAGGGGGACGGGGAGCTGTTTTTT.

The gene calls are TRBV5-5 and TRBJ2-6; D remains unclear. V lost 0 bases to trimming and J lost 2 bases, with 9 bases between them. The CDR3 totals 16 residues. Germline assignment: CDR1 SGHKS and CDR2 YYEKEE (reference sequence). CDR3 sequence (DNA): TGTGCCAGCAGCTTGGAGGGTGGGACTGGGGCCAACGTCCTGACTTTC. Its protein product is CASSLEGGTGANVLTF. The whole variable domain, remainder taken from reference TRBV5-5 and TRBJ2-6, is DAGVTQSPTHLIKTRGQQVTLRCSPISGHKSVSWYQQVLGQGPQFIFQYYEKEERGRGNFPDRFSARQFPNYSSELNVNALLLGDSALYLCASSLEGGTGANVLTFGAGSRLTVL.

To note about this clone: Distinct nucleotide sequences in the sample also encode this CDR3. The genes are TRBV5-1 and TRBJ2-7; possible D gene TRBD2, 5 bases. The CDR3 is made up of 14 amino acids. Germline V gene sequence: CDR1 SGHRS, CDR2 YFSETQ. Trimming took 0 bases from V and 2 from J, leaving 9 bases between them. This chain's CDR3 is CASSLVAGAYEQYF. CDR3 nucleotides: TGCGCCAGCAGCTTGGTTGCGGGTGCCTACGAGCAGTACTTC.

The rearrangement joins TRBV7-2 to TRBJ1-1, with unresolved D. This CDR3 is 14 amino acids long. The V end was cut by 1 base, the J end by 5 bases, with 11 bases between. Germline V gene lookup returns CDR1 SGHTA and CDR2 FQGNSA. Here the CDR3 DNA reads TGTGCCAGCAGCTTAGATGGATTTGTGACTGAAGCTTTCTTT. This gives the protein CASSLDGFVTEAFF.

The chain is built from TRBV7-2 and TRBJ1-1; D not resolved. Germline V gene sequence: CDR1 SGHTA, CDR2 FQGNSA. Trimming left V 0 bases short and J 0 bases short, with 8 bases between. This CDR3 is built from 15 residues. CDR3 bases: TGTGCCAGCAGCTTAGCTTTCGGGCTGAACACTGAAGCTTTCTTT. Translation: CASSLAFGLNTEAFF.

The chain couples TRBV2 to TRBJ2-4, with D unresolved. V lost 6 bases and J 1 base, leaving 10 bases between the germline ends. This CDR3 contains 14 residues. Germline CDR1 is SNHLY and CDR2 is FYNNEI. The CDR3 region is CASRAPGAKNIQYF. CDR3 DNA sequence: TGTGCCAGCAGAGCGCCCGGGGCCAAAAACATTCAGTACTTC.

J is TRBJ1-2 and V is TRBV6-6; 7 bases align to TRBD1. V lost 6 bases and J lost 6; bases outside the gene matches: 1. The CDR3 sequence is 11 residues long. Germline V gene sequence: CDR1 MNHNY, CDR2 SVGAGI (reference sequence). This chain's CDR3 is CASRQGDGYTF. Written as DNA, the CDR3 is TGTGCCAGCAGGCAGGGGGATGGCTACACCTTC.